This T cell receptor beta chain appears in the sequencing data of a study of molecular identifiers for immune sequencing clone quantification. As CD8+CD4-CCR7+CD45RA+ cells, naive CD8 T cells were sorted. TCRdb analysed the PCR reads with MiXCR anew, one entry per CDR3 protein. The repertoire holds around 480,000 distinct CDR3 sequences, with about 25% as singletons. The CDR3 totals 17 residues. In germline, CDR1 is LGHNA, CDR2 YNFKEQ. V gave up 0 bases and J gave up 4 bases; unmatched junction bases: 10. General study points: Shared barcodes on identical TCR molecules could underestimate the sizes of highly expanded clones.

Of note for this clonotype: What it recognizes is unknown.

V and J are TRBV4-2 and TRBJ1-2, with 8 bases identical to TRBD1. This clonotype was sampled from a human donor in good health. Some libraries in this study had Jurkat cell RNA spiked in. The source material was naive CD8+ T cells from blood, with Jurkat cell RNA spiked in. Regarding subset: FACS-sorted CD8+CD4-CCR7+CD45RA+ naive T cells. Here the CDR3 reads CASSQDRLGQDIYGYTF. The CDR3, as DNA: TGTGCCAGCAGCCAAGATAGGTTGGGACAGGACATCTATGGCTACACCTTC.